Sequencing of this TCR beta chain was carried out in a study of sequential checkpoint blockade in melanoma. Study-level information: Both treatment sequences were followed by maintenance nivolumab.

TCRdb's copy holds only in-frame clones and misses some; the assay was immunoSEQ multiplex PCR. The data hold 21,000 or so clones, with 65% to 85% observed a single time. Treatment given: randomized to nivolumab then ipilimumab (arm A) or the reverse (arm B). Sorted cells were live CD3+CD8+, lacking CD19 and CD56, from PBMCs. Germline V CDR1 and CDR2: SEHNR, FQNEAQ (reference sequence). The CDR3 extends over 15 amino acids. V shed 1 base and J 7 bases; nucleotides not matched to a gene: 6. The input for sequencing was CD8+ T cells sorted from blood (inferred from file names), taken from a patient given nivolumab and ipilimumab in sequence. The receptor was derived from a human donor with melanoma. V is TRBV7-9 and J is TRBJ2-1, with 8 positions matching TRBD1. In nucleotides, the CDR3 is TGTGCCAGCAGCTTAGACCCTGACAGGGGTAATGAGCAGTTCTTC. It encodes CASSLDPDRGNEQFF.